The rows below give T cell receptor beta chains drawn from one sample of a study of blood T cells in healthy people across ages. TCRdb ran MiXCR on the 5' RACE reads and lists one entry per CDR3 protein. The sample includes around 1.5 million distinct CDR3 sequences, roughly 40% of them seen just once. The specimen was blood. The receptors here all came from a woman aged 18-29 years in good health. Each CDR3 is given with its conserved first and last residue. A D gene is named only where the DNA matches it firmly. A row's size may be missing; if present it is once, few, many or a size class.

J,D,V,size,DNA,CDR3
TRBJ2-1,TRBD2,TRBV4-1,.,TGCGCCAGCGGAGAGCGGGAGCTCTACAATGAGCAGTTCTTC,CASGERELYNEQFF
TRBJ2-2,TRBD2,TRBV29-1,.,TGCAGCGTTGAAGCCGACCCCAGCGGGAGGTGGCCCGGGGAGCTGTTTTTT,CSVEADPSGRWPGELFF
TRBJ2-5,.,TRBV7-7,.,TGTGCTAGCAGCTCTCTAGGGCAGGGTACACAAGAGACCCAGTACTTC,CASSSLGQGTQETQYF
TRBJ2-1,TRBD2,TRBV2,.,TGTGCCAGCAGTGAGGCGGGGGAACCCTACGAGCAGTTCTTC,CASSEAGEPYEQFF
TRBJ1-2,.,TRBV4-1,.,TGCGCCAGCAGCCGGACAGCCTTCGATGGCTACACCTTC,CASSRTAFDGYTF
TRBJ2-6,.,TRBV12-3/TRBV12-4,.,TGTGCCAGCAGTTTAGGGACCATACCAAAATCGCCGGGGGCCAACGTCCTGACTTTC,CASSLGTIPKSPGANVLTF
TRBJ2-3,.,TRBV27,.,TGTGCCAGCAGTTTTGGCCGGGACGCAAGGCAGTATTTT,CASSFGRDARQYF
TRBJ2-3,TRBD2,TRBV5-1,.,TGCGCCAGCAGCTTTGGGGGACTAGCGGGAGGTGGAGATACGCAGTATTTT,CASSFGGLAGGGDTQYF
TRBJ2-3,.,TRBV3-1,.,TGTGCCAGCAGCCAAGGGGGCGGTTTTGGTACAGATACGCAGTATTTT,CASSQGGGFGTDTQYF
TRBJ2-5,.,TRBV12-3/TRBV12-4,.,TGTGCCAGCATTTACCGGGATTCTACCCAGTACTTC,CASIYRDSTQYF
TRBJ1-2,.,TRBV27,.,TGTGCCAGCAGTATGACAGGAAGCCATGGCTACACCTTC,CASSMTGSHGYTF
TRBJ2-3,.,TRBV21-1,.,TGTGCCAGCATTTCAGGGTGTCATACGCAGTATTTT,CASISGCHTQYF
TRBJ2-5,TRBD2,TRBV27,.,TGTGCCAGCAGTTTATACCCCCAGGCGGGAGTGGGACTAGAGACCCAGTACTTC,CASSLYPQAGVGLETQYF
TRBJ2-3,.,TRBV12-3/TRBV12-4,.,TGTGCCAGCAGCCCGAAGGGGGGCCAAACAGATACGCAGTATTTT,CASSPKGGQTDTQYF
TRBJ2-1,.,TRBV3-1,.,TGTGCCAGCAGCCAAGGGCACTTAAATGAGCAGTTCTTC,CASSQGHLNEQFF
TRBJ1-2,TRBD1,TRBV5-1,.,TGCGCCAGCAGCCCCGGGACAGGGGGTAAGGGCTACACCTTC,CASSPGTGGKGYTF
TRBJ2-7,TRBD1,TRBV28,many,TGTGCCAGCAGTTCACCAATGGGACAGAGCTACGAGCAGTACTTC,CASSSPMGQSYEQYF
TRBJ2-7,TRBD2,TRBV18,.,TGTGCCAGCTCACCAGCAGTAGCGGGAGGCTCCTACGAGCAGTACTTC,CASSPAVAGGSYEQYF
TRBJ1-1,.,TRBV12-3/TRBV12-4,few,TGTGCCAGCAGTCTGACAACCTCCGGGAGAGCTTTCTTT,CASSLTTSGRAFF
TRBJ2-3,TRBD2,TRBV6-6,.,TGTGCCAGCAGTCCCCTTAGCGGGAGGCCCACAGATACGCAGTATTTT,CASSPLSGRPTDTQYF
TRBJ2-2,.,TRBV11-2,.,TGTGCCAGCAGCCCCCGGTTTTGGTACAGCGGGGAGCTGTTTTTT,CASSPRFWYSGELFF
TRBJ1-4,.,TRBV20-1,.,TGCAGTGCTAGATCCCCAGGGGCTCGAGAAAAACTGTTTTTT,CSARSPGAREKLFF
TRBJ2-3,TRBD2,TRBV25-1,.,TGTGCCAGCAGTTTTACCGGGACTAACACAGATACGCAGTATTTT,CASSFTGTNTDTQYF
TRBJ1-4,.,TRBV3-1,.,TGTGCCAGCAGCCAAGTGGTTAGCTCCCGAAAACTGTTTTTT,CASSQVVSSRKLFF
TRBJ1-4,TRBD1,TRBV28,few,TGTGCCAGCAGTAGTGTCCCGGGACAGGGACCAACTAATGAAAAACTGTTTTTT,CASSSVPGQGPTNEKLFF
TRBJ2-7,TRBD1,TRBV6-1,many,TGTGCCAGCAGGACCGGGACAGGCTCCTACGAGCAGTACTTC,CASRTGTGSYEQYF
TRBJ2-1,.,TRBV19,.,TGCGCCAGTACTGCGGGCAGTTTCGACAATGAGCAGTTCTTC,CASTAGSFDNEQFF
TRBJ2-3,.,TRBV20-1,.,TGCAGTGCTAGAGATGCGGATAGACAGTATTTT,CSARDADRQYF
TRBJ2-5,TRBD2,TRBV12-3/TRBV12-4,many,TGTGCCAGCAGCTTGGGACTAGGAGGAGAGACCCAGTACTTC,CASSLGLGGETQYF
TRBJ2-7,.,TRBV5-5,few,TGTGCCAGCAGCTTCCGCTCAGTGAATTACTACGAGCAGTACTTC,CASSFRSVNYYEQYF
TRBJ2-1,.,TRBV29-1,few,TGCAGCGTTGCTCTGGGGGCAGGCAATGAGCAGTTCTTC,CSVALGAGNEQFF
TRBJ2-3,TRBD2,TRBV6-5,.,TGTGCCAGCAGCCCCGGCGGTAGCGGGGGGACAGATACGCAGTATTTT,CASSPGGSGGTDTQYF
TRBJ1-2,TRBD1,TRBV28,once,TGTGCCAGCAGATTACAGGGACAGTCTAACTATGGCTACACCTTC,CASRLQGQSNYGYTF
TRBJ2-3,.,TRBV5-1,few,TGCGCCAGCAGCTTGGAAGTCACCGGGACCGGCACAGATACGCAGTATTTT,CASSLEVTGTGTDTQYF
TRBJ2-7,TRBD2,TRBV3-1,.,TGTGCCAGCAGCCAAGTGAGTCCCCCAGCGGGAGTTAAGCAGTACTTC,CASSQVSPPAGVKQYF
TRBJ2-7,.,TRBV5-1,.,TGCGCCAGCAGCTTGTTTGGCCAAGAGAACCAGTACTTC,CASSLFGQENQYF
TRBJ2-5,.,TRBV4-2,.,TGTGCCAGCAGCCCGGGGACGACTCAAAACGGGGAGCAGTACTTC,CASSPGTTQNGEQYF
TRBJ2-3,.,TRBV29-1,few,TGCAGCGTTGATCGCGGCCGGATTACAGATACGCAGTATTTT,CSVDRGRITDTQYF
TRBJ1-1,TRBD1,TRBV15,few,TGTGCCACAGCCACCGGGACAGCGAACACTGAAGCTTTCTTT,CATATGTANTEAFF
TRBJ2-1,TRBD2,TRBV11-2,.,TGTGCCAGCAGTTTAGCGCTAGCGGGGGGTAATGAGCAGTTCTTC,CASSLALAGGNEQFF
TRBJ1-2,.,TRBV5-1,.,TGCGCCAGCAGATCAGAGGGGGGGCGCCCGAGTGGCTACACCTTC,CASRSEGGRPSGYTF
TRBJ2-5,.,TRBV12-3/TRBV12-4,.,TGTGCCAGCAGGGGATACCGCGAACATGAGACCCAGTACTTC,CASRGYREHETQYF
TRBJ2-1,.,TRBV15,many,TGTGCCACCAGCAGAGATTTGGGGCGGAACAATGAGCAGTTCTTC,CATSRDLGRNNEQFF
TRBJ2-4,TRBD1,TRBV28,.,TGTGCCAGCAGTAAAGGACAGGGAGGAAACATTCAGTACTTC,CASSKGQGGNIQYF
TRBJ2-7,.,TRBV11-2,.,TGTGCCAGCAGCCTGATCGAGGGAACCTCTTACGAGCAGTACTTC,CASSLIEGTSYEQYF
TRBJ2-3,.,TRBV6-1,.,TGTACCAGCAGCGAAGGACGGGAACGCACAGATACGCAGTATTTT,CTSSEGRERTDTQYF
TRBJ2-3,.,TRBV20-1,.,TGCAGCACTCGGACGGACCCAGGAGGAGATACGCAGTATTTT,CSTRTDPGGDTQYF
TRBJ1-2,.,TRBV28,.,TGTGCCAGCAGGAGGTTACAGGGAAGTGGCTACACCTTC,CASRRLQGSGYTF
TRBJ1-5,.,TRBV5-1,.,TGCGCCAGCAGCTTGGCCGGGTTTGATCAGCCCCAGCATTTT,CASSLAGFDQPQHF
TRBJ2-7,.,TRBV4-2,.,TGTGCCAGCAGCCAAGAATACGGGAAGGAGGAGCAGTACTTC,CASSQEYGKEEQYF
TRBJ2-7,.,TRBV6-1,.,TGTGCCAGCGACCGCCCTTTCGGGACGGTGTACGAGCAGTACTTC,CASDRPFGTVYEQYF